Presented here are 32 T cell receptor beta chains from one specimen sequenced in a study of blood T cell repertoires in COVID-19. Measured with immunoSEQ multiplex PCR; TCRdb has only the in-frame clones, and not every one. The sample yields roughly 200,000 clones, 80% to 90% seen once. The source material was PBMCs or T cells enriched from blood (not recorded which). The source is a man aged 25 to 45 who had recovered from COVID-19.

CDR3 amino acids: CSARTDNEQFF. The CDR3 DNA reads as TGCAGTGCTAGAACTGACAATGAGCAGTTCTTC. This sequence joins TRBV20-1 and TRBJ2-1; D gene uncertain. Germline V gene sequence: CDR1 DFQATT, CDR2 SNEGSKA (reference sequence). This CDR3 is 11 amino acids long. Trimming took 2 bases from V and 5 from J, leaving 4 bases between them.

The chain combines TRBV19 with TRBJ1-5; D not resolved. Germline V gene data show CDR1 as LNHDA and CDR2 as SQIVND (reference sequence). The germline V and J ends were trimmed by 5 bases and 1 base, with 18 bases remaining between them. This CDR3 contains 17 residues. The DNA for the CDR3 is TGTGCCAGTAGTTCCTTAGATGCCCAGGTCAGCAATCAGCCCCAGCATTTT. Protein: CASSSLDAQVSNQPQHF.

DNA for the CDR3: TGTGCCAGCAGCCAAGAGCGGGAGGGGAACTATGGCTACACCTTC. Translating gives CASSQEREGNYGYTF. The chain joins TRBV3-1 (or the pseudogene TRBV3-2) to TRBJ1-2, with a weak D call TRBD1 (5 bases). V was shortened by 0 bases and J by 2 bases, with 10 bases between the two germline ends. The CDR3 has 15 residues. The germline gives CDR1 LGHDT, CDR2 YNNKEL (reference sequence).

The V gene is TRBV5-1, the J gene TRBJ2-7, with 8 nucleotides matching TRBD1. Looked up from germline, CDR1 is SGHRS and CDR2 is YFSETQ. V gave up 4 bases and J gave up 5 bases; unmatched junction bases: 11. This CDR3 is built from 15 residues. The CDR3 is CASSTGQGGGNEQYF. CDR3 DNA sequence: TGCGCCAGCAGCACAGGACAGGGTGGTGGCAACGAGCAGTACTTC.

The rearrangement links TRBV7-2 to TRBJ1-4; 7 bases map to TRBD1. V gave up 4 bases and J gave up 5 bases; unmatched junction bases: 4. CDR1 and CDR2 from the germline V gene are SGHTA and FQGNSA. This CDR3 is 14 amino acids long. The CDR3 loop is CASSSPTGNEKLFF. CDR3 sequence (DNA): TGTGCCAGCAGCTCGCCGACAGGGAATGAAAAACTGTTTTTT.

The chain combines TRBV15 with TRBJ1-2; TRBD1 matches at 7 bases. The trim removed 2 bases at V and 3 bases at J, leaving 3 bases unmatched. Germline CDR1 is LNHNV and CDR2 is YYDKDF (reference sequence). The CDR3 extends over 14 amino acids. The CDR3 bases are TGTGCCACCAGCAGAAAGGGACAGTACTATGGCTACACCTTC. The encoded protein is CATSRKGQYYGYTF.

The V call is TRBV10-3, the J call TRBJ2-1; 14 nucleotides agree with TRBD2. Trimming cost V 9 bases and J 14 bases; bases outside gene matches: 6. The CDR3 has 12 amino acids. The germline V gene has CDR1 ENHRY and CDR2 SYGVKD. CDR3 sequence: CAIGLAGGREFF. The CDR3 DNA follows: TGTGCCATAGGACTAGCGGGAGGCCGAGAGTTCTTC.

The CDR3 coding sequence is TGTGCCAGCAGTCGGGACTGGAACTATGGCTACACCTTC. Translation gives CASSRDWNYGYTF. The chain combines TRBV6-5 with TRBJ1-2, with D perhaps TRBD1 (5 bases). The CDR3 length is 13 residues. V shed 5 bases and J shed 2 bases, with 9 bases lying between them. The V gene's germline CDR1 is MNHEY and CDR2 SVGAGI.

The V and J genes are TRBV19 and TRBJ2-7; 7 bases agree with TRBD2. Per the germline V gene, CDR1 is LNHDA and CDR2 is SQIVND (reference sequence). Trimming at V came to 3 bases and at J to 4 bases, leaving 6 bases not matched to a gene. The CDR3 extends over 14 amino acids. CDR3 DNA: TGTGCCAGTAGTATTGTAGCGGGCGAATACGAGCAGTACTTC. This codes for CASSIVAGEYEQYF.

This chain joins TRBV7-2 and TRBJ1-6; D is unresolved. V was shortened by 7 bases and J by 14 bases, with 21 bases between the two germline ends. Germline V gene data show CDR1 as SGHTA and CDR2 as FQGNSA. CDR3 length equals 14 residues. The CDR3 DNA sequence: TGTGCCAGCACCCCGGGAGGGCACTTCGGCACCCTCCACTTT. It codes for CASTPGGHFGTLHF.

This clone was recorded only once. The chain carries TRBV7-9 and TRBJ2-1; 7 nucleotides align to TRBD1. Germline-derived CDR1 and CDR2 are SEHNR and FQNEAQ (reference sequence). CDR3 size: 15 residues. V shed 5 bases, J shed 1 base, and the junction held 5 bases outside the gene matches. CDR3 region: CASSTRDRSYNEQFF. The DNA of the CDR3 is TGTGCCAGCAGCACCCGGGACAGATCCTACAATGAGCAGTTCTTC. The full variable domain, rest sourced from reference TRBV7-9 and TRBJ2-1, is DTGVSQNPRHKITKRGQNVTFRCDPISEHNRLYWYRQTLGQGPEFLTYFQNEAQLEKSRLLSDRFSAERPKGSFSTLEIQRTEQGDSAMYLCASSTRDRSYNEQFFGPGTRLTVL.

The V gene is TRBV19, the J gene TRBJ2-7, with 9 bases matching TRBD1. The V segment lost 1 base and the J segment 1 base; nucleotides outside the gene matches: 2. This CDR3 region has 15 residues. Germline values: CDR1 LNHDA, CDR2 SQIVND (reference sequence). The CDR3 spells CASSIAGTGSYEQYF. CDR3 nucleotides: TGTGCCAGTAGTATAGCGGGGACAGGGTCCTACGAGCAGTACTTC.

This chain joins TRBV6-2 or TRBV6-3 and TRBJ2-7; D is uncertain. This CDR3 has 15 amino acids. The V and J ends lost 4 bases and 0 bases respectively, with 13 bases between them. From germline, CDR1 is MNHEY and CDR2 SVGEGT. CDR3 in DNA: TGTGCCAGCAGTTTCTCGTCCAGGCGCTCCTACGAGCAGTACTTC. Translation: CASSFSSRRSYEQYF.

This sequence joins TRBV27 and TRBJ1-4; D gene unclear. The CDR3 sequence is 16 residues long. V lost 7 bases and J 4 bases, leaving 19 bases between the germline ends. Germline CDR1 is MNHEY and CDR2 is SMNVEV (reference sequence). CDR3 sequence (DNA): TGTGCCAGCACCCGGCTGGGCGGGTTTGGTAATGAAAAACTGTTTTTT. Its protein product is CASTRLGGFGNEKLFF.

This chain connects TRBV27 to TRBJ2-5; perhaps TRBD1 as D (6 bases). The germline gives CDR1 MNHEY, CDR2 SMNVEV (reference sequence). This CDR3 spans 13 amino acids. Trimming pared 4 bases from V and 6 bases from J, leaving 12 bases between. CDR3 sequence (DNA): TGTGCCAGCAGTTCCTCCAGGGGAAAGACCCAGTACTTC. Translation gives CASSSSRGKTQYF.

This clone was recorded many times. The chain carries TRBV18 and TRBJ1-1, with 8 bases fitting TRBD1. With V trimmed by 5 bases and J by 7 bases, 3 bases remained unmatched. Germline assignment: CDR1 KGHSH and CDR2 LQKENI. The CDR3 is 12 residues long. CDR3 nucleotide sequence: TGTGCCAGCTCATCCGACAGGGGTGAAGCTTTCTTT. Protein sequence: CASSSDRGEAFF.

As DNA, the CDR3 is TGTGCCAGCAGCTTGGCCCCACAGGGGGAGGTCACTGAAGCTTTCTTT. Protein: CASSLAPQGEVTEAFF. The chain carries TRBV5-4 and TRBJ1-1, with TRBD1 identical over 8 bases. Trimming took 0 bases from V and 4 from J; bases not matched to a gene: 8. This CDR3 region has 16 residues. In germline, CDR1 is SGHNT, CDR2 YYREEE (reference sequence).

V is TRBV5-1 and J is TRBJ1-2; D gene ambiguous. The germline V and J ends were trimmed by 0 bases and 4 bases, with 10 bases remaining between them. This CDR3 is built from 14 residues. Germline V gives CDR1 SGHRS, CDR2 YFSETQ. CDR3 protein: CASSLEVGVYGYTF. Written as DNA, the CDR3 is TGCGCCAGCAGCTTGGAGGTGGGAGTCTATGGCTACACCTTC. The full variable domain, in which reference TRBV5-1 and TRBJ1-2 provide the parts outside the CDR3, is KAGVTQTPRYLIKTRGQQVTLSCSPISGHRSVSWYQQTPGQGLQFLFEYFSETQRNKGNFPGRFSGRQFSNSRSEMNVSTLELGDSALYLCASSLEVGVYGYTFGSGTRLTVV.

This chain uses TRBV9 with TRBJ1-1; tentative D call: TRBD1 (5 bases). CDR1 and CDR2 from the germline V gene are SGDLS and YYNGEE. V lost 6 bases and J 3 bases, leaving 9 bases between the germline ends. This CDR3 comprises 12 residues. CDR3 region: CASTSGDTEAFF. CDR3 bases: TGTGCCAGCACCTCGGGGGACACTGAAGCTTTCTTT. Full variable domain (rest looked up from reference TRBV9 and TRBJ1-1): DSGVTQTPKHLITATGQRVTLRCSPRSGDLSVYWYQQSLDQGLQFLIQYYNGEERAKGNILERFSAQQFPDLHSELNLSSLELGDSALYFCASTSGDTEAFFGQGTRLTVV.

This chain links TRBV3-1 (or the pseudogene TRBV3-2) with TRBJ1-4; 9 bases map to TRBD1. Losses at the gene ends were 0 bases for V and 5 bases for J; bases not matched to a gene: 7. Germline-derived CDR1 and CDR2 are LGHDT and YNNKEL (reference sequence). The length of the CDR3 is 17 residues. CDR3 loop: CASSQDLPGTGNEKLFF. The CDR3 DNA reads as TGTGCCAGCAGCCAAGATTTACCCGGGACAGGGAATGAAAAACTGTTTTTT.

The chain couples TRBV15 to TRBJ2-4; the match to TRBD2 covers 10 bases. With V trimmed by 3 bases and J by 7 bases, 3 bases remained unmatched. CDR1 is LNHNV, CDR2 YYDKDF, per germline (reference sequence). The CDR3 is 14 residues long. The CDR3 here is CATSSPGLANIQYF. For the CDR3, the DNA is TGTGCCACCAGCAGTCCGGGACTAGCGAACATTCAGTACTTC. The complete variable domain, with remaining parts taken from reference TRBV15 and TRBJ2-4, reads DAMVIQNPRYQVTQFGKPVTLSCSQTLNHNVMYWYQQKSSQAPKLLFHYYDKDFNNEADTPDNFQSRRPNTSFCFLDIRSPGLGDTAMYLCATSSPGLANIQYFGAGTRLSVL.

In DNA form, the CDR3 reads TGCGCCAGCAGCAGGGACAGTCTAGCCAAAAACATTCAGTACTTC. Protein product: CASSRDSLAKNIQYF. The chain links TRBV5-1 to TRBJ2-4; 7 nucleotides align to TRBD1. The J segment lost 0 bases and the V segment lost 4 bases, leaving 4 bases of the junction unmatched. Germline V gene data show CDR1 as SGHRS and CDR2 as YFSETQ. The CDR3 is 15 amino acids. Complete variable domain (other parts from reference TRBV5-1 and TRBJ2-4): KAGVTQTPRYLIKTRGQQVTLSCSPISGHRSVSWYQQTPGQGLQFLFEYFSETQRNKGNFPGRFSGRQFSNSRSEMNVSTLELGDSALYLCASSRDSLAKNIQYFGAGTRLSVL.

The chain carries TRBV3-1 (or the pseudogene TRBV3-2) and TRBJ1-6; TRBD1 might be the D (5 bases). Trimming took 1 base from V and 7 from J, leaving 17 bases between them. Germline CDR1 and CDR2: LGHDT and YNNKEL (reference sequence). The CDR3 is made up of 17 amino acids. DNA of the CDR3: TGTGCCAGCAGCCAAGCTCGTCGCAACAGGTCCAATTCACCCCTCCACTTT. Translated: CASSQARRNRSNSPLHF.

The chain joins TRBV29-1 to TRBJ2-5; TRBD2 is a possible D gene (6 bases). V lost 4 bases and J 5 bases, leaving 11 bases between the germline ends. This CDR3 contains 12 residues. CDR1 SQVTM and CDR2 ANQGSEA come from the germline V gene. Here the CDR3 reads CSVVPSEETQYF. CDR3 coding DNA: TGCAGCGTTGTGCCTAGCGAGGAGACCCAGTACTTC. The entire variable domain, with the rest obtained from reference TRBV29-1 and TRBJ2-5, is as follows: SAVISQKPSRDICQRGTSLTIQCQVDSQVTMMFWYRQQPGQSLTLIATANQGSEATYESGFVIDKFPISRPNLTFSTLTVSNMSPEDSSIYLCSVVPSEETQYFGPGTRLLVL.

This chain connects TRBV5-1 to TRBJ2-1, with 8 positions matching TRBD2. In germline, CDR1 is SGHRS, CDR2 YFSETQ. Trimming removed 1 base from V and 0 bases from J; junction bases left unmatched: 0. The CDR3 is 15 amino acids. CDR3 sequence (DNA): TGCGCCAGCAGCTTGACTAGCGGCTCCTACAATGAGCAGTTCTTC. Translating it yields CASSLTSGSYNEQFF.

This rearrangement joins TRBV19 to TRBJ1-5; 7 bases are a match to TRBD1. V lost 7 bases and J lost 3; bases outside the gene matches: 21. The CDR3 sequence is 19 residues long. CDR1 and CDR2 from the germline V gene are LNHDA and SQIVND (reference sequence). The CDR3 reads CASTSGQTTPGQLNQPQHF. The DNA for the CDR3 is TGTGCCAGTACCTCCGGCCAAACTACACCGGGACAGCTCAATCAGCCCCAGCATTTT.

The V call is TRBV2, the J call TRBJ1-1; D not certain. This CDR3 spans 13 amino acids. Trimming stripped 7 bases from V and 5 bases from J, with 14 bases between. Looked up from germline, CDR1 is SNHLY and CDR2 is FYNNEI. The DNA of the CDR3 is TGTGCCAGCAACCTGAGGTCGGCGACTGAAGCTTTCTTT. Translated: CASNLRSATEAFF.

This clone was detected once. V gene TRBV7-2 combines with J gene TRBJ1-3; perhaps TRBD1 as D (6 bases). The CDR3 is made up of 17 amino acids. V lost 6 bases, J lost 0 bases, and 18 bases lay in between. CDR1 is SGHTA and CDR2 is FQGNSA in the germline V gene. CDR3 DNA: TGTGCCAGCAGTCAACAGGGCAGAGAGAGCTCTGGAAACACCATATATTTT. Protein: CASSQQGRESSGNTIYF.

The sample holds one count of this clone. The V call is TRBV7-8, the J call TRBJ1-1; D remains ambiguous. The CDR3 runs 14 residues. V lost 5 bases to trimming and J lost 1 base, with 11 bases between them. CDR1 and CDR2 (germline): SGHVS, FQNEAQ. The CDR3 sequence: CASSVEGWNTEAFF. DNA of the CDR3: TGTGCCAGCAGCGTTGAGGGTTGGAACACTGAAGCTTTCTTT.

This sequence joins TRBV11-2 and TRBJ2-1; 7 bases are a match to TRBD1. The CDR3 consists of 17 residues. Per germline, CDR1 SGHAT and CDR2 FQNNGV. J gave up 0 bases and V 5 bases, and 10 bases lay outside the gene matches. The CDR3 DNA is TGTGCCAGCAGCGTAACGGACAGGTCGAGCTCCTACAATGAGCAGTTCTTC. Its protein product is CASSVTDRSSSYNEQFF. The full variable domain, its missing parts supplied by reference TRBV11-2 and TRBJ2-1, is EAGVAQSPRYKIIEKRQSVAFWCNPISGHATLYWYQQILGQGPKLLIQFQNNGVVDDSQLPKDRFSAERLKGVDSTLKIQPAKLEDSAVYLCASSVTDRSSSYNEQFFGPGTRLTVL.

The chain combines TRBV4-3 with TRBJ1-4; D perhaps matches TRBD1 (5 bases). The CDR3 has 15 amino acids. Trimming took 4 bases from V and 8 from J, leaving 17 bases between them. Per the germline V gene, CDR1 is LGHNA and CDR2 is YSLEER. CDR3 in DNA: TGCGCCAGCAGCCCCGGGACTCCAAGCCACGAAAAACTGTTTTTT. Its protein is CASSPGTPSHEKLFF.

The V call is TRBV6-2 or TRBV6-3, the J call TRBJ1-2, with a possible D match to TRBD1 (5 bases). The CDR3 has 15 residues. CDR1 is MNHEY, CDR2 SVGEGT, per germline. V lost 2 bases to trimming and J lost 3 bases, with 13 bases between them. For the CDR3, the DNA is TGTGCCAGCAGTTACCCCCTCGGCAGGGACTATGGCTACACCTTC. The encoded protein is CASSYPLGRDYGYTF.